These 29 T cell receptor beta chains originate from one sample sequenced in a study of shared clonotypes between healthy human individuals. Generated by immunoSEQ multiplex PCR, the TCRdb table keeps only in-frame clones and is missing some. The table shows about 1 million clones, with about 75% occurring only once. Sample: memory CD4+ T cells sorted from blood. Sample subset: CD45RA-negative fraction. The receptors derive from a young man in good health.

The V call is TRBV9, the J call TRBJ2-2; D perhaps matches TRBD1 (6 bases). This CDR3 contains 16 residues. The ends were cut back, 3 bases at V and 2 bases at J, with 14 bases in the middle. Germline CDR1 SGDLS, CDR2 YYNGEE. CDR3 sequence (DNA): TGTGCCAGCAGCGCCCCCCAGGGGATAAACACCGGGGAGCTGTTTTTT. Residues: CASSAPQGINTGELFF. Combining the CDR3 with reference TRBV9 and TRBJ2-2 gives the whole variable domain DSGVTQTPKHLITATGQRVTLRCSPRSGDLSVYWYQQSLDQGLQFLIQYYNGEERAKGNILERFSAQQFPDLHSELNLSSLELGDSALYFCASSAPQGINTGELFFGEGSRLTVL.

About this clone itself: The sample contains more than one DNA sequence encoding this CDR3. The CDR3 coding sequence is TGTGCCAGCAGCCTAGGACAGGGCTATGGCTACACCTTC. Its translation is CASSLGQGYGYTF. The V gene is TRBV7-2, the J gene TRBJ1-2; 8 nucleotides line up with TRBD1. The V gene end was trimmed by 5 bases and the J gene end by 4 bases; junction bases not matched to a gene: 3. The CDR3 is made up of 13 amino acids. Per germline, CDR1 SGHTA and CDR2 FQGNSA. Complete variable domain (other parts from reference TRBV7-2 and TRBJ1-2): GAGVSQSPSNKVTEKGKDVELRCDPISGHTALYWYRQSLGQGLEFLIYFQGNSAPDKSGLPSDRFSAERTGGSVSTLTIQRTQQEDSAVYLCASSLGQGYGYTFGSGTRLTVV.

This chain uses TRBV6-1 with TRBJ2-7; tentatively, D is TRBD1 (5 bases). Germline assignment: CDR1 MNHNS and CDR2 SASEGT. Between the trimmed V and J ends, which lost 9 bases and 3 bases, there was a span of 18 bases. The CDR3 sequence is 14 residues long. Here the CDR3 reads CASKLQDYYYEQYF. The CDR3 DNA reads TGTGCCAGTAAACTACAGGATTACTACTACGAGCAGTACTTC.

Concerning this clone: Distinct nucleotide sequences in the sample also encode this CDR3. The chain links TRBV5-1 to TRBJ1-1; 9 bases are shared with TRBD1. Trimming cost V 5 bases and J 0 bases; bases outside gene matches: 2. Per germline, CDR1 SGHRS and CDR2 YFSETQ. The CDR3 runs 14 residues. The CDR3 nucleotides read TGCGCCAGCAGTCGGGACAGGGTGAACACTGAAGCTTTCTTT. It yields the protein CASSRDRVNTEAFF.

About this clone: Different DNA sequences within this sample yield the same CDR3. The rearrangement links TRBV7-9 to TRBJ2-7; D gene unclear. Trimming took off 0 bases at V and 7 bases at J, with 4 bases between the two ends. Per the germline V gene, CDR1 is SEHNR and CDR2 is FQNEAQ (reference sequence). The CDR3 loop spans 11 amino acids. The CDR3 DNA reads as TGTGCCAGCAGCTTAGCAGGAGAGCAGTACTTC. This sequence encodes CASSLAGEQYF.

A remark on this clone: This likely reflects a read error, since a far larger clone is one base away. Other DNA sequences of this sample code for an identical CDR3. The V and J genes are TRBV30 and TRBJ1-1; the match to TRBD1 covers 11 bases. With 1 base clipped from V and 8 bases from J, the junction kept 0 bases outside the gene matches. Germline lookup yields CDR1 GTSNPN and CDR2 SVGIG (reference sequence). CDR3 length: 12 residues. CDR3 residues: CAWSGDRGEAFF. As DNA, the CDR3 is TGTGCCTGGAGTGGGGACAGGGGGGAAGCTTTCTTT. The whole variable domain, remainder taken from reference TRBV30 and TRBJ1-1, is SQTIHQWPATLVQPVGSPLSLECTVEGTSNPNLYWYRQAAGRGLQLLFYSVGIGQISSEVPQNLSASRPQDRQFILSSKKLLLSDSGFYLCAWSGDRGEAFFGQGTRLTVV.

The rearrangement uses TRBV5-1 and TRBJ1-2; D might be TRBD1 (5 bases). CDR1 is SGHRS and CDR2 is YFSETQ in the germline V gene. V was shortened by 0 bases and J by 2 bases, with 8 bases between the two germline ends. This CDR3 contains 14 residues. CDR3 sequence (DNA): TGCGCCAGCAGCTTGGGACAGCCAAACTATGGCTACACCTTC. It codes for CASSLGQPNYGYTF.

The CDR3 loop reads CASSFGTAYEQYF. The CDR3 nucleotides are TGTGCCAGCAGTTTCGGGACCGCCTACGAGCAGTACTTC. The chain has TRBV28 and TRBJ2-7, with D possibly called TRBD1 or TRBD2 (5 bases each). Germline lookup yields CDR1 MDHEN and CDR2 SYDVKM. V lost 3 bases and J lost 2, with 8 bases in between. The CDR3 contains 13 residues. The entire variable domain, with the rest obtained from reference TRBV28 and TRBJ2-7, is as follows: DVKVTQSSRYLVKRTGEKVFLECVQDMDHENMFWYRQDPGLGLRLIYFSYDVKMKEKGDIPEGYSVSREKKERFSLILESASTNQTSMYLCASSFGTAYEQYFGPGTRLTVT.

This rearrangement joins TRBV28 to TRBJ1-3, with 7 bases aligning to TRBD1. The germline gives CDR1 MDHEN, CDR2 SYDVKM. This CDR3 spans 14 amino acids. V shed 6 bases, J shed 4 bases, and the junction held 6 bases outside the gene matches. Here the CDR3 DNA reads TGTGCCAGCAGATCGACAGGGAGCGGAAACACCATATATTTT. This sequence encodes CASRSTGSGNTIYF.

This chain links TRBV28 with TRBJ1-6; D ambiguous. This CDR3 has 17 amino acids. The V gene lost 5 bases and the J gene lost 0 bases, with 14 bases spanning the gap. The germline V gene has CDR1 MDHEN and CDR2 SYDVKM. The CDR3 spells CASSGNIKSSYNSPLHF. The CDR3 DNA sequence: TGTGCCAGCAGTGGGAATATCAAGAGCTCCTATAATTCACCCCTCCACTTT.

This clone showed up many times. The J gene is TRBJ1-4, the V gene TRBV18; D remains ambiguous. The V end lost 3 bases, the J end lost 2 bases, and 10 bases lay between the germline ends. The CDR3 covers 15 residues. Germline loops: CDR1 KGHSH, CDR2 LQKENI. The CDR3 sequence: CASSPQHGTNEKLFF. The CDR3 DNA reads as TGTGCCAGCTCACCCCAACATGGCACTAATGAAAAACTGTTTTTT.

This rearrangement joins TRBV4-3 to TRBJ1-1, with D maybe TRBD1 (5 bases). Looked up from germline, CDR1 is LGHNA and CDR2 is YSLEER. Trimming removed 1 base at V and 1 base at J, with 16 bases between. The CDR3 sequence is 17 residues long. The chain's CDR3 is CASSQVGVWQRNTEAFF. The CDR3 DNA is TGCGCCAGCAGCCAAGTGGGGGTGTGGCAAAGGAACACTGAAGCTTTCTTT.

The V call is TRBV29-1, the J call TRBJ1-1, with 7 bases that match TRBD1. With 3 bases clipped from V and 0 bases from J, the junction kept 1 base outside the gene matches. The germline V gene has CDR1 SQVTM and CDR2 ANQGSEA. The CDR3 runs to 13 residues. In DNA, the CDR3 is TGCAGCGTTGATACAGGGGTGAACACTGAAGCTTTCTTT. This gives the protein CSVDTGVNTEAFF.

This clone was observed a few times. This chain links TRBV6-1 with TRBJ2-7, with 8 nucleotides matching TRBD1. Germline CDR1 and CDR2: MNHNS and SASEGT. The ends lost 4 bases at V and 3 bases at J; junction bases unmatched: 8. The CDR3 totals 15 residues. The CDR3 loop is CASSVQTGVGYEQYF. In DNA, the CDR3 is TGTGCCAGCAGTGTTCAGACAGGGGTCGGCTACGAGCAGTACTTC.

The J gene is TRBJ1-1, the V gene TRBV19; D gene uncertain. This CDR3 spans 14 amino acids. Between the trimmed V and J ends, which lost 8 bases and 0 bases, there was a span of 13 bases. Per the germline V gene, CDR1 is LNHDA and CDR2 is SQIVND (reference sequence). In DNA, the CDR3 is TGTGCCAGTGCCCGGCTGAGCATGAACACTGAAGCTTTCTTT. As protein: CASARLSMNTEAFF.

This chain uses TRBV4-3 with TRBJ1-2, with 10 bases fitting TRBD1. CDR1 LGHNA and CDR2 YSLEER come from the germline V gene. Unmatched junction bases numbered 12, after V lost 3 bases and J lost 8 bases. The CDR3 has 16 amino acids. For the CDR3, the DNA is TGCGCCAGCAGCCAGTATTGGACAGGGGGTCTTCAGGGCTACACCTTC. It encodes CASSQYWTGGLQGYTF.

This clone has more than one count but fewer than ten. The DNA of the CDR3 is TGTGCCAGCAGCCCCTTGGCCGGGGAGCTGTTTTTT. Translation: CASSPLAGELFF. This chain connects TRBV11-2 to TRBJ2-2; D ambiguous. Trimming stripped 5 bases from V and 6 bases from J, with 7 bases between. Germline V lookup: CDR1 SGHAT, CDR2 FQNNGV. The CDR3 sequence is 12 residues long.

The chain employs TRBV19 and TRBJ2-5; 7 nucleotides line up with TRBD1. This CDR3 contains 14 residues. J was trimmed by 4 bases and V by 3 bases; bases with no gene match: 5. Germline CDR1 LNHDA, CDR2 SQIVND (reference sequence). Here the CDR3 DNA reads TGTGCCAGTAGTATTGTCCCAGGGGGAGAGACCCAGTACTTC. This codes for CASSIVPGGETQYF.

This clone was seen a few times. The CDR3 protein is CAISDPGSEAFF. CDR3 in DNA: TGTGCCATCAGTGACCCGGGCAGCGAAGCTTTCTTT. V gene TRBV10-3 combines with J gene TRBJ1-1; D is ambiguous. V lost 3 bases, J lost 8 bases, and 10 bases lay in between. This CDR3 spans 12 amino acids. CDR1 and CDR2 (germline): ENHRY, SYGVKD.

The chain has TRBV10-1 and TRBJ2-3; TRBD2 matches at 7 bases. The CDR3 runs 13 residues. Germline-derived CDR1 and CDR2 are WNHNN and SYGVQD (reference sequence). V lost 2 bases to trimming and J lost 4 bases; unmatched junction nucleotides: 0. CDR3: CASSEAGADTQYF. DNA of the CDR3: TGCGCCAGCAGTGAGGCGGGGGCAGATACGCAGTATTTT.

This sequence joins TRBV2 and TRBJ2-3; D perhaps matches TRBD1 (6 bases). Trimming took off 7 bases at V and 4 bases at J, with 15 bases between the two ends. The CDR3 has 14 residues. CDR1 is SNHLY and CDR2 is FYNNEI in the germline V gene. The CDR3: CASTPQGLADTQYF. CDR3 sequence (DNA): TGTGCCAGCACCCCACAGGGTTTAGCAGATACGCAGTATTTT.

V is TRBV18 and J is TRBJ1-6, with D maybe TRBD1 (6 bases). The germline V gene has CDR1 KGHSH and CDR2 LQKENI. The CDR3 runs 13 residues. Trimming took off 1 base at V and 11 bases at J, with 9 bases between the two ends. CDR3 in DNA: TGTGCCAGCTCACCACGGGGGGGCCCACCCCTCCACTTT. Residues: CASSPRGGPPLHF. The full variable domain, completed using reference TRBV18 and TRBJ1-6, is NAGVMQNPRHLVRRRGQEARLRCSPMKGHSHVYWYRQLPEEGLKFMVYLQKENIIDESGMPKERFSAEFPKEGPSILRIQQVVRGDSAAYFCASSPRGGPPLHFGNGTRLTVT.

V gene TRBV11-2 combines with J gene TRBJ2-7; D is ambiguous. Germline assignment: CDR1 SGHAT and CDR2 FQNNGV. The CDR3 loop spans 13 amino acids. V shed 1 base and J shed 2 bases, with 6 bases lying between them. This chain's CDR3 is CASSLAHAYEQYF. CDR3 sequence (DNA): TGTGCCAGCAGCTTAGCCCACGCCTACGAGCAGTACTTC. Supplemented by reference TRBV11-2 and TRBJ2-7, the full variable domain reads EAGVAQSPRYKIIEKRQSVAFWCNPISGHATLYWYQQILGQGPKLLIQFQNNGVVDDSQLPKDRFSAERLKGVDSTLKIQPAKLEDSAVYLCASSLAHAYEQYFGPGTRLTVT.

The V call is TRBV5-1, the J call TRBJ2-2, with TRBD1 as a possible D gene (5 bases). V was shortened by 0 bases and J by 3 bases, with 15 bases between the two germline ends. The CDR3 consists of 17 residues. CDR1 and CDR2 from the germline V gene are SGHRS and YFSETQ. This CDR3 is CASSLAPSDTYTGELFF. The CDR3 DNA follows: TGCGCCAGCAGCTTGGCCCCCTCGGACACATACACCGGGGAGCTGTTTTTT.

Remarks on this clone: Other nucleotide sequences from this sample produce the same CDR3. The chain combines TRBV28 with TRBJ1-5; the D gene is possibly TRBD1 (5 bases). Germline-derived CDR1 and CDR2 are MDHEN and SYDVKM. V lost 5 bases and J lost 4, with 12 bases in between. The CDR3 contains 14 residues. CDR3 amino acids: CASSSGGFNQPQHF. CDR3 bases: TGTGCCAGCAGTAGTGGGGGGTTTAATCAGCCCCAGCATTTT. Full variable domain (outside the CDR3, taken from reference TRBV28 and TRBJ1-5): DVKVTQSSRYLVKRTGEKVFLECVQDMDHENMFWYRQDPGLGLRLIYFSYDVKMKEKGDIPEGYSVSREKKERFSLILESASTNQTSMYLCASSSGGFNQPQHFGDGTRLSIL.

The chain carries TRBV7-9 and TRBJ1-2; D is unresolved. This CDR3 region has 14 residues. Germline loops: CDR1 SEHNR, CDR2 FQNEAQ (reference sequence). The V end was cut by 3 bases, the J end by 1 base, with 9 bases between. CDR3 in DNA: TGTGCCAGCAGCTTGTCAGGCTATAACTATGGCTACACCTTC. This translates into CASSLSGYNYGYTF.

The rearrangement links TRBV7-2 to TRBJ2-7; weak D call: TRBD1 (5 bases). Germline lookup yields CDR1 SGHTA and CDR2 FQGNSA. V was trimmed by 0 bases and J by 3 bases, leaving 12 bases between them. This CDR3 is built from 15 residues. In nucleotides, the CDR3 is TGTGCCAGCAGCTTAGCGGGTAGGGGAAACTACGAGCAGTACTTC. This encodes CASSLAGRGNYEQYF.

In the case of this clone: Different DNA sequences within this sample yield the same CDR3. As DNA, the CDR3 is TGCGCCAGCAGCTTGGCCCTGGGAGGTAATGAAAAACTGTTTTTT. The encoded protein is CASSLALGGNEKLFF. The chain employs TRBV5-1 and TRBJ1-4; D gene unclear. The germline V and J ends were trimmed by 0 bases and 4 bases, with 10 bases remaining between them. The CDR3 has 15 amino acids. CDR1 and CDR2 (germline): SGHRS, YFSETQ.

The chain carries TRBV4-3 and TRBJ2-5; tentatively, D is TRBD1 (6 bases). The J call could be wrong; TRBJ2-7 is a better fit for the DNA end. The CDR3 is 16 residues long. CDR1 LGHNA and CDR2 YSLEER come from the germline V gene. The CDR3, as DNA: TGCGCCAGCAGCCAAGATCCGACAGGTAGCTCCTACGAGCAGTACTTC. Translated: CASSQDPTGSSYEQYF.